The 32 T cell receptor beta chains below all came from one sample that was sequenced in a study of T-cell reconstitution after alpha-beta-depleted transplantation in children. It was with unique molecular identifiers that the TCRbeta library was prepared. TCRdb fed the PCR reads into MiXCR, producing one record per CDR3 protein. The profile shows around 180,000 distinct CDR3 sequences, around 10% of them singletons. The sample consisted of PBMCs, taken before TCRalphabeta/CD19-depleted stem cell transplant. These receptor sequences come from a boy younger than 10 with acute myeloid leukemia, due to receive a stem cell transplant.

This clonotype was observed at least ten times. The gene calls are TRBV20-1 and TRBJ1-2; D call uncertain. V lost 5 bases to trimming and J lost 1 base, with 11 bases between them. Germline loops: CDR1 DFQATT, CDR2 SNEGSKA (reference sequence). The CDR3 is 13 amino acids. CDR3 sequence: CSAEGRLNYGYTF. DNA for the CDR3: TGCAGTGCTGAAGGACGGCTTAACTATGGCTACACCTTC.

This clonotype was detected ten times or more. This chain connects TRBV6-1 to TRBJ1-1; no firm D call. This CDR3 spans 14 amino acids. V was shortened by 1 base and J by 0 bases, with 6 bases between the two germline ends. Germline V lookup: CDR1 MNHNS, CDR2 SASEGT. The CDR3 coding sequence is TGTGCCAGCAGTGAAGAATGGTTGAACACTGAAGCTTTCTTT. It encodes CASSEEWLNTEAFF.

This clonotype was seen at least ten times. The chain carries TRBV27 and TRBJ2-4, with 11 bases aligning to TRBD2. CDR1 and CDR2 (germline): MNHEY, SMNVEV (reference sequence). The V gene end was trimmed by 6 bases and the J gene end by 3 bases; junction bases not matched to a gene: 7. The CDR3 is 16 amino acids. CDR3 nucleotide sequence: TGTGCCAGCAGCTTTCTAGCGGGGGGCAGCAAAAACATTCAGTACTTC. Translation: CASSFLAGGSKNIQYF.

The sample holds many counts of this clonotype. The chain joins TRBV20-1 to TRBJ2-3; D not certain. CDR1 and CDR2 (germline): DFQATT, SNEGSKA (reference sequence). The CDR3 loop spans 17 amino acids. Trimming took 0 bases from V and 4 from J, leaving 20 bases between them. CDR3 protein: CSAREWGSPPSADTQYF. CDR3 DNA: TGCAGTGCTAGAGAATGGGGTAGCCCCCCTTCTGCAGATACGCAGTATTTT.

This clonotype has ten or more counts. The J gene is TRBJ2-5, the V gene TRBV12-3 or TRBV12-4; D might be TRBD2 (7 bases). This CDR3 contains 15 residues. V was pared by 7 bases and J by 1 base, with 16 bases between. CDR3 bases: TGTGCCAGCAATGAGGGGGGGAAGGGCCAAGAGACCCAGTACTTC. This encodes CASNEGGKGQETQYF.

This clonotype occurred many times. For the CDR3, the DNA is TGCAGTGCTAGAGATTTGGGGGTTGGGTGGGGGGAGACCCAGTACTTC. It yields the protein CSARDLGVGWGETQYF. The chain couples TRBV20-1 to TRBJ2-5; D may correspond to TRBD1 or TRBD2 (5 bases each). Between the trimmed V and J ends, which lost 0 bases and 5 bases, there was a span of 19 bases. Germline CDR1 and CDR2: DFQATT and SNEGSKA (reference sequence). The CDR3 sequence is 16 residues long.

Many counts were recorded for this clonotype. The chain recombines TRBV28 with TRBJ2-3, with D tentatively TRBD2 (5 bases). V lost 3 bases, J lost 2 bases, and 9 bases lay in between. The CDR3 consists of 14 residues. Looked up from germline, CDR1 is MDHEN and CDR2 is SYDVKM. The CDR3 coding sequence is TGTGCCAGCAGTTTTCGGGGTTACACAGATACGCAGTATTTT. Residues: CASSFRGYTDTQYF.

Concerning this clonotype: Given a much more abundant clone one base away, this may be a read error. In nucleotides, the CDR3 is TGCAGTGCTCAAAGACAGGGGAGCTATGGCGACACCTTC. Translation: CSAQRQGSYGDTF. This sequence joins TRBV20-1 and TRBJ1-2; 8 bases are shared with TRBD1. In germline, CDR1 is DFQATT, CDR2 SNEGSKA (reference sequence). The CDR3 runs 13 residues.

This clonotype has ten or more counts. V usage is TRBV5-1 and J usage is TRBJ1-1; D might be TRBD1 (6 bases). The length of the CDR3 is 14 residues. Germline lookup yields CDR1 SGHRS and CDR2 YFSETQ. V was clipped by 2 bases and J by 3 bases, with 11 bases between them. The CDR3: CASSFRGADTEAFF. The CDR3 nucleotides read TGCGCCAGCAGCTTTAGGGGGGCGGACACTGAAGCTTTCTTT. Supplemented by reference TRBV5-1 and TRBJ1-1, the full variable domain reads KAGVTQTPRYLIKTRGQQVTLSCSPISGHRSVSWYQQTPGQGLQFLFEYFSETQRNKGNFPGRFSGRQFSNSRSEMNVSTLELGDSALYLCASSFRGADTEAFFGQGTRLTVV.

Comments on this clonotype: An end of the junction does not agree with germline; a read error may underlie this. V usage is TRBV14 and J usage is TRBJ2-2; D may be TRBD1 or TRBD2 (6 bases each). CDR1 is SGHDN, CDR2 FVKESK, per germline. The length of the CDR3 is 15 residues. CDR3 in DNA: TGTGCCAGTAGCCACGGCGAGGGGGGCACCGGGGAGCTGTTTTTT. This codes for CASSHGEGGTGELFF. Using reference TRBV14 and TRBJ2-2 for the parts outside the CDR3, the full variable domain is EAGVTQFPSHSVIEKGQTVTLRCDPISGHDNLYWYRRVMGKEIKFLLHFVKESKQDESGMPNNRFLAERTGGTYSTLKVQPAELEDSGVYFCASSHGEGGTGELFFGEGSRLTVL.

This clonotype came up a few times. CDR3 in amino acids: CASSRRGLSYNEQFF. For the CDR3, the DNA is TGTGCCAGCAGCCGGCGGGGGCTCTCCTACAATGAGCAGTTCTTC. The chain is built from TRBV25-1 and TRBJ2-1; D may be TRBD2 (7 bases). The germline V and J ends were trimmed by 6 bases and 0 bases, with 12 bases remaining between them. The CDR3 is 15 amino acids. The germline V gene has CDR1 MGHDK and CDR2 SYGVNS.

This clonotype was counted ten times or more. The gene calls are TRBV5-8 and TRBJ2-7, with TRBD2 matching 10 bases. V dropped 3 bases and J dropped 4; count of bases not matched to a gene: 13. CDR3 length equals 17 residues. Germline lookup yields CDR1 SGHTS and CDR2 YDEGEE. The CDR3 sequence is CASSSSAWGLAQYEQYV. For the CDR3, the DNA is TGTGCCAGCAGCTCGTCAGCTTGGGGACTAGCGCAGTACGAGCAGTACGTC.

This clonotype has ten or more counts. CDR3 sequence reads: CASSPGLAAFYEQYF. The CDR3, as DNA: TGTGCCAGCAGCCCTGGACTAGCGGCCTTCTACGAGCAGTACTTC. The V call is TRBV3-1, the J call TRBJ2-7; 10 nucleotides agree with TRBD2. This CDR3 region has 15 residues. Per the germline V gene, CDR1 is LGHDT and CDR2 is YNNKEL (reference sequence). Trimming at V came to 4 bases and at J to 3 bases, leaving 6 bases not matched to a gene.

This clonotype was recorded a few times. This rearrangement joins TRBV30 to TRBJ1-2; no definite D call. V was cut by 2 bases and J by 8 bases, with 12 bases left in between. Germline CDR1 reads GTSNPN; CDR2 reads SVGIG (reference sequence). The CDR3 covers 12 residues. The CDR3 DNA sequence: TGTGCCTGGAGTATACTGCAGAGGGGCTACACCTTC. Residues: CAWSILQRGYTF. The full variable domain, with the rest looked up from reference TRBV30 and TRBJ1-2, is SQTIHQWPATLVQPVGSPLSLECTVEGTSNPNLYWYRQAAGRGLQLLFYSVGIGQISSEVPQNLSASRPQDRQFILSSKKLLLSDSGFYLCAWSILQRGYTFGSGTRLTVV.

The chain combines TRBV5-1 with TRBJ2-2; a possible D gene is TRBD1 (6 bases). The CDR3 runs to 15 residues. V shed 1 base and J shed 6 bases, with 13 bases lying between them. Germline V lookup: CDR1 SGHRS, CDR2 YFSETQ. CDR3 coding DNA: TGCGCCAGCAGCTTGCGGGACACGGAGGCCGGGGAGCTGTTTTTT. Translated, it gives CASSLRDTEAGELFF.

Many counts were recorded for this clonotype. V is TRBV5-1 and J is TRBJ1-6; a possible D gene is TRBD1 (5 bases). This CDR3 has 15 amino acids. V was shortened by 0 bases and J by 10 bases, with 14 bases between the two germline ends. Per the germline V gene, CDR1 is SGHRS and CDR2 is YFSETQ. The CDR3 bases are TGCGCCAGCAGCTTGGACGATCCAGGGACCTCACCCCTCCACTTT. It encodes CASSLDDPGTSPLHF. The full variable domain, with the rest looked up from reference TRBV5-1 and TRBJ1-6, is KAGVTQTPRYLIKTRGQQVTLSCSPISGHRSVSWYQQTPGQGLQFLFEYFSETQRNKGNFPGRFSGRQFSNSRSEMNVSTLELGDSALYLCASSLDDPGTSPLHFGNGTRLTVT.

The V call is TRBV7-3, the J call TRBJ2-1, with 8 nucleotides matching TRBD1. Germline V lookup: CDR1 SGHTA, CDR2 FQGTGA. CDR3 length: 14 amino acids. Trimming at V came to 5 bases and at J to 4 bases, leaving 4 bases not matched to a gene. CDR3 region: CASSPGDRYNEQFF. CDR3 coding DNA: TGTGCCAGCAGCCCCGGGGACAGGTACAATGAGCAGTTCTTC. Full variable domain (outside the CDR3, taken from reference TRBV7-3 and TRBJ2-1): GAGVSQTPSNKVTEKGKYVELRCDPISGHTALYWYRQSLGQGPEFLIYFQGTGAADDSGLPNDRFFAVRPEGSVSTLKIQRTERGDSAVYLCASSPGDRYNEQFFGPGTRLTVL.

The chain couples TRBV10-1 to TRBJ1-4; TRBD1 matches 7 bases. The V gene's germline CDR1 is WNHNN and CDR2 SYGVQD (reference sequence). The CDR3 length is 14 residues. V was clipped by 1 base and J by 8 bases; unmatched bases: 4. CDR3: CASSEWQGVEKLFF. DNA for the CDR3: TGCGCCAGCAGTGAGTGGCAGGGGGTGGAAAAACTGTTTTTT.

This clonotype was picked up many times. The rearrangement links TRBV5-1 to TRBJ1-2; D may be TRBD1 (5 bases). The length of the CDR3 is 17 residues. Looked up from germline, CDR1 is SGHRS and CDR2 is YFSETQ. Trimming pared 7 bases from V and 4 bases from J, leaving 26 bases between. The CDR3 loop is CASRPPPKKGSAYGYTF. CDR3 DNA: TGCGCCAGCCGCCCGCCCCCCAAGAAGGGGTCGGCCTATGGCTACACCTTC.

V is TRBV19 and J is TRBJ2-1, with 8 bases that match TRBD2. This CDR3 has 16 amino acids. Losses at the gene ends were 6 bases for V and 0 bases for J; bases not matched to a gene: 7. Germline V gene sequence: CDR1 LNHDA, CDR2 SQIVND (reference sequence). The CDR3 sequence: CASRDREGRSYNEQFF. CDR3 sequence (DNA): TGTGCCAGTAGGGATCGGGAGGGACGCTCCTACAATGAGCAGTTCTTC. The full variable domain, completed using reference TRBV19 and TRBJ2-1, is DGGITQSPKYLFRKEGQNVTLSCEQNLNHDAMYWYRQDPGQGLRLIYYSQIVNDFQKGDIAEGYSVSREKKESFPLTVTSAQKNPTAFYLCASRDREGRSYNEQFFGPGTRLTVL.

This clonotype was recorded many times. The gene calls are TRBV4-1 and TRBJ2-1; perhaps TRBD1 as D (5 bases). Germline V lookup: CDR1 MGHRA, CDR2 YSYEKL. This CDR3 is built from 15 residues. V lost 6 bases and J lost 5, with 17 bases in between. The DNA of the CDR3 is TGCGCCAGCAGACCCATGGGGCAGGTAAACAATGAGCAGTTCTTC. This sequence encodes CASRPMGQVNNEQFF.

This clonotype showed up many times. CDR3 sequence: CASSQDWGTGGRPGELFF. The DNA of the CDR3 is TGTGCCAGCAGCCAAGATTGGGGGACAGGGGGACGTCCCGGGGAGCTGTTTTTT. V and J are TRBV3-1 and TRBJ2-2; 11 positions agree with TRBD1. Per germline, CDR1 LGHDT and CDR2 YNNKEL (reference sequence). After removal of 0 bases from V and 6 bases from J, the junction contained 9 bases not matched to a gene. The CDR3 is 18 residues long.

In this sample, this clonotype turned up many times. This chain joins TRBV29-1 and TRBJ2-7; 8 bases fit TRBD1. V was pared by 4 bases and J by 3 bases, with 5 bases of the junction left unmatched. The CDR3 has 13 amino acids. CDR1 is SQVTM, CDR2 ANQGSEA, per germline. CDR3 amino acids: CSVVGQGSYEQYF. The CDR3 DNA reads TGCAGCGTTGTAGGACAGGGTAGCTACGAGCAGTACTTC.

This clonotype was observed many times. CDR3 residues: CASRGNYNEQFF. The CDR3 DNA is TGTGCCAGCAGGGGGAACTACAATGAGCAGTTCTTC. The chain carries TRBV12-3 or TRBV12-4 and TRBJ2-1; no definite D call. There are 12 residues in the CDR3. Trimming pared 6 bases from V and 3 bases from J, leaving 6 bases between.

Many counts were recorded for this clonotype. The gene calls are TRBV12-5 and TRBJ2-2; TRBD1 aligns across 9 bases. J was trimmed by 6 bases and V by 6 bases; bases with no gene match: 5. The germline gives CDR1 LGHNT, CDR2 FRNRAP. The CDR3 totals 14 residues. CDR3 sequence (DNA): TGTGCTAGTGGCCCAACAGGGGGCTCCGGGGAGCTGTTTTTT. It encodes CASGPTGGSGELFF.

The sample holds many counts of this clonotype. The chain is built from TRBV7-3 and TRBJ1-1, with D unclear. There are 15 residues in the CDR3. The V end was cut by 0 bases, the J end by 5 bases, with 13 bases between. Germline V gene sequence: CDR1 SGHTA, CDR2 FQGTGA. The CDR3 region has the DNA TGTGCCAGCAGCTTAACGTCGCTCGTTGTGACTGAAGCTTTCTTT. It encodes CASSLTSLVVTEAFF.

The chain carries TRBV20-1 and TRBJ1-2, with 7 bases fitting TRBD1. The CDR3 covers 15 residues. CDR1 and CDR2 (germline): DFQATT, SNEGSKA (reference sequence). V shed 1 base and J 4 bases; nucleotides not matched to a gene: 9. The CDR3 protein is CSARALYRGGYGYTF. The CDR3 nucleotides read TGCAGTGCTAGAGCTCTTTACAGGGGAGGCTATGGCTACACCTTC.

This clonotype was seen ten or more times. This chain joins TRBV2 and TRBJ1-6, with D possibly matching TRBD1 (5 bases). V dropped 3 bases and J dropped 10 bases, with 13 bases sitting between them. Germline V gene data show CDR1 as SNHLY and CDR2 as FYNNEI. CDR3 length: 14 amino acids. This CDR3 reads CASSDQGSRSPLHF. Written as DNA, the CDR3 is TGTGCCAGCAGTGATCAGGGTTCTCGGTCACCCCTCCACTTT.

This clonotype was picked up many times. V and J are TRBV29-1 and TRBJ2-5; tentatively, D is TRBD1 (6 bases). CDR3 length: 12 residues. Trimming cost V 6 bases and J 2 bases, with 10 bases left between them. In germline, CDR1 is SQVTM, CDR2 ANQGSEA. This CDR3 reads CSVGQPQETQYF. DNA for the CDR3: TGCAGCGTCGGACAGCCTCAAGAGACCCAGTACTTC.

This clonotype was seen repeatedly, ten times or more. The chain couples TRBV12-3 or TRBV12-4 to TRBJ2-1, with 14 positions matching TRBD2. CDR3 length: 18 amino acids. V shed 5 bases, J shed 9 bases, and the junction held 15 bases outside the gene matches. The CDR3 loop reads CASSHRTSGGTTVGEQFF. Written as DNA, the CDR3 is TGTGCCAGCAGTCATCGGACTAGCGGGGGGACGACCGTCGGTGAGCAGTTCTTC.

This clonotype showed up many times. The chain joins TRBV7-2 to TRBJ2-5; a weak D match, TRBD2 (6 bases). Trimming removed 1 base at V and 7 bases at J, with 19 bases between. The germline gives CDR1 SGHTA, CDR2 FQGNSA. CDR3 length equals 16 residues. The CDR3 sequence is CASSLGGVLALGTQYF. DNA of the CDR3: TGTGCCAGCAGCTTAGGCGGGGTCCTAGCGCTTGGGACCCAGTACTTC.

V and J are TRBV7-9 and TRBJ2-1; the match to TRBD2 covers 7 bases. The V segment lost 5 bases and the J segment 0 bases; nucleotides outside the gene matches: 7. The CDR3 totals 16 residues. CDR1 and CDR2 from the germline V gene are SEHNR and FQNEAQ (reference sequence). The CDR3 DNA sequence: TGTGCCAGCAGCGAGGGAGGGACTAACTCCTACAATGAGCAGTTCTTC. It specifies CASSEGGTNSYNEQFF.